These 11 T cell receptor beta chains came from one sample sequenced in a study of blood T cell repertoires in COVID-19. Clones were read by immunoSEQ multiplex PCR, and TCRdb kept only the in-frame ones, dropping some. The table has 200,000 to 250,000 clones, 80% to 90% seen once. The specimen sequenced was peripheral blood. The receptors come from a man older than 75 with acute or convalescent COVID-19.

V is TRBV9 and J is TRBJ2-5; D is perhaps TRBD2 (5 bases). The V gene's germline CDR1 is SGDLS and CDR2 YYNGEE. CDR3 length: 13 residues. Trimming pared 0 bases from V and 5 bases from J, leaving 8 bases between. The DNA of the CDR3 is TGTGCCAGCAGCGTAGCTGGGGAGGAGACCCAGTACTTC. Amino acid sequence: CASSVAGEETQYF.

This chain connects TRBV3-1 (or the pseudogene TRBV3-2) to TRBJ1-1; D is undetermined. Between the trimmed V and J ends, which lost 1 base and 5 bases, there was a span of 11 bases. Per the germline V gene, CDR1 is LGHDT and CDR2 is YNNKEL (reference sequence). The CDR3 is 14 residues long. The CDR3: CASSQGWQRTEAFF. The CDR3 DNA sequence: TGTGCCAGCAGCCAAGGATGGCAGAGGACTGAAGCTTTCTTT.

This clone was detected once. The chain is built from TRBV7-8 and TRBJ1-1; D ambiguous. CDR1 is SGHVS and CDR2 is FQNEAQ in the germline V gene. V lost 7 bases, J lost 0 bases, and 12 bases lay in between. This CDR3 contains 14 residues. The CDR3 spells CASKYRSMNTEAFF. As DNA, the CDR3 is TGTGCCAGCAAATACAGATCCATGAACACTGAAGCTTTCTTT.

This chain connects TRBV30 to TRBJ2-1; 9 positions match TRBD2. Trimming took 4 bases from V and 3 from J; bases not matched to a gene: 4. This CDR3 region has 14 residues. Germline-derived CDR1 and CDR2 are GTSNPN and SVGIG (reference sequence). The CDR3 here is CAWTGLANYNEQFF. CDR3 in DNA: TGTGCCTGGACTGGACTAGCGAACTACAATGAGCAGTTCTTC.

In its sample, this clone was seen a few times. V usage is TRBV5-1 and J usage is TRBJ2-3, with D unclear. The CDR3 extends over 12 amino acids. Looked up from germline, CDR1 is SGHRS and CDR2 is YFSETQ. Between the trimmed V and J ends, which lost 5 bases and 2 bases, there was a span of 6 bases. The CDR3 DNA is TGCGCCAGCAGGGCCAACACAGATACGCAGTATTTT. It specifies CASRANTDTQYF.

The genes are TRBV7-2 and TRBJ1-6; D might be TRBD1 (6 bases). This CDR3 region has 14 residues. Trimming took off 6 bases at V and 9 bases at J, with 15 bases between the two ends. Germline V lookup: CDR1 SGHTA, CDR2 FQGNSA. DNA for the CDR3: TGTGCCAGCAGTCCGACAGTCAGGGGTTCACCCCTCCACTTT. The encoded protein is CASSPTVRGSPLHF.

The chain joins TRBV6-2 or TRBV6-3 to TRBJ2-7, with D maybe TRBD2 (6 bases). Germline CDR1 MNHEY, CDR2 SVGEGT. Trimming took 2 bases from V and 7 from J, leaving 6 bases between them. CDR3 size: 11 residues. CDR3 in amino acids: CASSYGGEQYV. As DNA, the CDR3 is TGTGCCAGCAGTTACGGGGGGGAGCAGTACGTC.

V usage is TRBV2 and J usage is TRBJ2-3; TRBD2 is a possible D gene (5 bases). Germline V lookup: CDR1 SNHLY, CDR2 FYNNEI. There are 13 residues in the CDR3. V was shortened by 10 bases and J by 8 bases, with 19 bases between the two germline ends. CDR3 nucleotide sequence: TGTGCCACTCAGTTGGGAGTTGAAGGTACGCAGTATTTT. This translates into CATQLGVEGTQYF.

The chain employs TRBV11-1 and TRBJ2-3; perhaps TRBD1 as D (5 bases). The length of the CDR3 is 15 residues. The V end lost 5 bases, the J end lost 5 bases, and 17 bases lay between the germline ends. Germline-derived CDR1 and CDR2 are SGHAT and FQDESV (reference sequence). The CDR3 DNA is TGTGCCAGCAGCGAAGGGCTTTTACAGGAAGATACGCAGTATTTT. Amino acid sequence: CASSEGLLQEDTQYF.

The V and J genes are TRBV27 and TRBJ2-7, with 10 bases lining up with TRBD1. This CDR3 comprises 14 residues. V lost 5 bases, J lost 6 bases, and 7 bases stayed unmatched. The germline V gene has CDR1 MNHEY and CDR2 SMNVEV (reference sequence). CDR3 nucleotides: TGTGCCAGCAGTCACGGGACAGGGGCTTCCGAGCAGTACGTC. Its protein product is CASSHGTGASEQYV.

The chain recombines TRBV24-1 with TRBJ1-1, with 10 bases aligning to TRBD1. Per the germline V gene, CDR1 is KGHDR and CDR2 is SFDVKD. The CDR3 runs to 15 residues. J lost 4 bases, V lost 7 bases, and 8 bases had no gene match. The CDR3 DNA sequence: TGTGCCACCAGGACCGGGACAGGGGAGTTCACTGAAGCTTTCTTT. This gives the protein CATRTGTGEFTEAFF.